The present TCR beta chain was sequenced within a study of identical twins. Germline values: CDR1 DFQATT, CDR2 SNEGSKA (reference sequence). This CDR3 comprises 11 residues. Every donor was a healthy Caucasian. This clonotype was seen just once. Its antigen is still unknown. A universal primer site came from template switching; cDNA carried unique molecular identifiers. Each CDR3 protein gets one entry after TCRdb re-called the 5' RACE reads with MiXCR. In the table there are about 450,000 distinct CDR3 sequences, about a fifth of which are singletons. Study-wide results and caveats: High-abundance cord blood beta clonotypes had fewer insertions; memory repertoires showed none. Cross-sectional statistics underpinned the conclusions; the same donors were not followed.

This receptor was obtained from a man aged 50 to 59 in good health. Sample: naive T cells sorted from blood. The chain uses TRBV20-1 and TRBJ2-1; no firm D call. Written as DNA, the CDR3 is TGCATTCAAAGCTCCTACAATGAGCAGTTCTTC. The encoded protein is CIQSSYNEQFF.